This TCR beta chain comes out of a study of shared clonotypes between healthy human individuals. V was cut by 5 bases and J by 7 bases, with 9 bases left in between. The CDR3 spans 10 residues. The germline V gene encodes CDR1 DFQATT and CDR2 SNEGSKA (reference sequence). Repertoires were generated with immunoSEQ multiplex PCR, while TCRdb's copy carries only in-frame clones and drops some. Among about 680,000 clones listed, 72% were seen once. With regard to this clone: Its target is not known.

Study results and limitations: Measured sharing among donors was expected to vary with sequencing depth.

This sequence was found in a woman aged 25 to 45 in good health. Sequenced: memory CD4+ T cells sorted from blood. Subset indicated: CD45RA-negative fraction. The rearrangement uses TRBV20-1 and TRBJ2-7; no clear D. The CDR3 sequence is CSAGPREQYF. The CDR3 region has the DNA TGCAGTGCTGGTCCGCGGGAGCAGTACTTC.